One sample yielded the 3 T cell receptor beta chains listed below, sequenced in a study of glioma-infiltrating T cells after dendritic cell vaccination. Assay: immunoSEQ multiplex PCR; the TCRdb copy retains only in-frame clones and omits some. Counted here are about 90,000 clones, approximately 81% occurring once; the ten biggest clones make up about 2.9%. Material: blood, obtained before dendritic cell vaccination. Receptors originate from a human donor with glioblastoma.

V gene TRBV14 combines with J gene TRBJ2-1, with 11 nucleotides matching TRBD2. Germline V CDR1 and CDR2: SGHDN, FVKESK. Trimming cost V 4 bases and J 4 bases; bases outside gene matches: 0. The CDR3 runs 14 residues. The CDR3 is CASSRLAGYNEQFF. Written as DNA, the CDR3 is TGTGCCAGCAGCCGACTAGCGGGGTACAATGAGCAGTTCTTC.

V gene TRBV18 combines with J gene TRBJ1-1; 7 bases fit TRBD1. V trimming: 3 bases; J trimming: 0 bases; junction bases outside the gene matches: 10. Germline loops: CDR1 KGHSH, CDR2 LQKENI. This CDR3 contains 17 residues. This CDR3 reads CASSPLAAGGVNTEAFF. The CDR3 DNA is TGTGCCAGCTCACCCCTTGCCGCAGGGGGAGTGAACACTGAAGCTTTCTTT. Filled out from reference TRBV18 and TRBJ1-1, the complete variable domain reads NAGVMQNPRHLVRRRGQEARLRCSPMKGHSHVYWYRQLPEEGLKFMVYLQKENIIDESGMPKERFSAEFPKEGPSILRIQQVVRGDSAAYFCASSPLAAGGVNTEAFFGQGTRLTVV.

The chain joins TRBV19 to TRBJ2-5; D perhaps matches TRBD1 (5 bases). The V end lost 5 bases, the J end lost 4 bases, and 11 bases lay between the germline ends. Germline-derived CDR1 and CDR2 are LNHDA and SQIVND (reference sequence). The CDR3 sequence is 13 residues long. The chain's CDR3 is CASSLRDRETQYF. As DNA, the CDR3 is TGTGCCAGTAGTCTCAGGGATAGAGAGACCCAGTACTTC. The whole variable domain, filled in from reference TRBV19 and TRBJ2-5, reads DGGITQSPKYLFRKEGQNVTLSCEQNLNHDAMYWYRQDPGQGLRLIYYSQIVNDFQKGDIAEGYSVSREKKESFPLTVTSAQKNPTAFYLCASSLRDRETQYFGPGTRLLVL.